Each of the 24 T cell receptor beta chains below was sequenced from the same sample in a study of T cell responses to AZD1222 COVID-19 vaccine (dated by TCRdb to the early 2020s). To prepare the library, the immunoSEQ multiplex PCR assay was applied. TCRdb took this table from immuneACCESS and kept in-frame rearrangements with V and J called. Such tables lack part of the clones; where checked against another copy, unresolved V genes explain under half of the gap, and the rest is unexplained. The sample yields about 88,000 clones; roughly nine tenths were counted once. The top ten clonotypes cover approximately 5.2% of the sample. Interpreted using the paper, the time point label stands for: baseline before first vaccination. Sequences were derived from peripheral blood, sampled on day 0 of AZD1222 vaccination. Receptor source: an adult in good health.

V usage is TRBV19 and J usage is TRBJ2-7; TRBD2 aligns across 8 bases. CDR1 LNHDA and CDR2 SQIVND come from the germline V gene (reference sequence). Trimming took 0 bases from V and 6 from J; bases not matched to a gene: 7. CDR3 length: 15 amino acids. CDR3 amino acids: CASSIDRAGVGEQYF. The CDR3 nucleotides are TGTGCCAGTAGTATAGACCGAGCGGGAGTCGGCGAGCAGTACTTC. Full variable domain (missing parts from reference TRBV19 and TRBJ2-7): DGGITQSPKYLFRKEGQNVTLSCEQNLNHDAMYWYRQDPGQGLRLIYYSQIVNDFQKGDIAEGYSVSREKKESFPLTVTSAQKNPTAFYLCASSIDRAGVGEQYFGPGTRLTVT.

The J gene is TRBJ1-5, the V gene TRBV28, with D hard to call. Germline CDR1 is MDHEN and CDR2 is SYDVKM. The V end was cut by 4 bases, the J end by 4 bases, with 8 bases between. The CDR3 spans 13 residues. CDR3 DNA sequence: TGTGCCAGCAGTTGGGATGGGAATCAGCCCCAGCATTTT. Its protein product is CASSWDGNQPQHF.

The chain links TRBV5-8 to TRBJ1-5, with TRBD1 matching 9 bases. Germline assignment: CDR1 SGHTS and CDR2 YDEGEE. The CDR3 is made up of 14 amino acids. V trimming: 4 bases; J trimming: 7 bases; junction bases outside the gene matches: 6. In DNA, the CDR3 is TGTGCCAGCAGCCTCCGGGACAGGGAACAGCCCCAGCATTTT. Encoded protein: CASSLRDREQPQHF.

V usage is TRBV29-1 and J usage is TRBJ2-3; 9 bases match TRBD2. The CDR3 is 20 residues long. The junction had 22 bases not matched to a gene; V was cut back by 6 bases and J by 0 bases. Germline assignment: CDR1 SQVTM and CDR2 ANQGSEA. The CDR3 sequence is CSVLGAGGPWSPSSTDTQYF. As DNA, the CDR3 is TGCAGCGTACTCGGAGCGGGAGGACCTTGGTCTCCCTCTAGCACAGATACGCAGTATTTT.

The chain combines TRBV28 with TRBJ2-7; 8 bases are a match to TRBD1. The germline gives CDR1 MDHEN, CDR2 SYDVKM. This CDR3 has 15 residues. After removal of 8 bases from V and 2 bases from J, the junction contained 11 bases not matched to a gene. The CDR3 DNA follows: TGTGCCAGCTCCCCATACCGGGACAGGACCTACGAGCAGTACTTC. Translation gives CASSPYRDRTYEQYF.

This chain connects TRBV30 to TRBJ2-2, with D unresolved. The CDR3 is made up of 13 amino acids. Germline loops: CDR1 GTSNPN, CDR2 SVGIG (reference sequence). V gave up 0 bases and J gave up 7 bases, with 9 bases separating them. CDR3 nucleotides: TGTGCCTGGAGTGTTTCATACCGCGGGGAGCTGTTTTTT. Its protein is CAWSVSYRGELFF. The entire variable domain, with the rest obtained from reference TRBV30 and TRBJ2-2, is as follows: SQTIHQWPATLVQPVGSPLSLECTVEGTSNPNLYWYRQAAGRGLQLLFYSVGIGQISSEVPQNLSASRPQDRQFILSSKKLLLSDSGFYLCAWSVSYRGELFFGEGSRLTVL.

This chain uses TRBV28 with TRBJ2-1; 10 nucleotides align to TRBD1. The CDR3 loop spans 15 amino acids. J was trimmed by 7 bases and V by 4 bases; bases with no gene match: 7. Germline V gene sequence: CDR1 MDHEN, CDR2 SYDVKM. The CDR3 loop is CASSSPGTGDNEQFF. In DNA, the CDR3 is TGTGCCAGCAGTTCGCCCGGGACAGGGGATAATGAGCAGTTCTTC.

V and J are TRBV18 and TRBJ1-2; 8 bases agree with TRBD1. The CDR3 runs to 13 residues. V was clipped by 3 bases and J by 8 bases; unmatched bases: 5. Germline assignment: CDR1 KGHSH and CDR2 LQKENI. CDR3 DNA: TGTGCCAGCTCACCTCTTTCAGGGGGCGGCTACACCTTC. This codes for CASSPLSGGGYTF.

The chain employs TRBV7-6 and TRBJ2-3; the D is unclear. With 2 bases removed from V and 2 bases from J, the gap between germline ends came to 11 bases. Germline CDR1 SGHVS, CDR2 FNYEAQ. The CDR3 loop spans 15 amino acids. The CDR3: CASSLQLLNTDTQYF. In nucleotides, the CDR3 is TGTGCCAGCAGCTTACAACTGCTGAACACAGATACGCAGTATTTT.

This clone is a singleton in its sample. This chain uses TRBV4-2 with TRBJ2-6; 9 nucleotides match TRBD1. With V trimmed by 3 bases and J by 5 bases, 5 bases remained unmatched. This CDR3 has 16 amino acids. The germline gives CDR1 LGHNA, CDR2 YNFKEQ. CDR3 amino acids: CASSQRGTGRANVLTF. For the CDR3, the DNA is TGTGCCAGCAGCCAGCGGGGGACAGGGCGGGCCAACGTCCTGACTTTC.

The chain combines TRBV29-1 with TRBJ2-7, with D perhaps TRBD1 (6 bases). The germline CDR1 and CDR2 sequences are SQVTM and ANQGSEA. V was shortened by 0 bases and J by 2 bases, with 11 bases between the two germline ends. The CDR3 extends over 14 amino acids. The CDR3 nucleotides read TGCAGCGTTGAAGATATACAGGGCCCCTACGAGCAGTACTTC. Translation: CSVEDIQGPYEQYF.

This sequence joins TRBV19 and TRBJ1-4, with no clear D. The V gene lost 3 bases and the J gene lost 8 bases, with 25 bases spanning the gap. Germline loops: CDR1 LNHDA, CDR2 SQIVND (reference sequence). This CDR3 is 18 amino acids long. The CDR3 is CASSIVEPSPSLLEKLFF. In DNA, the CDR3 is TGTGCCAGTAGTATCGTTGAGCCGTCTCCAAGTCTCCTGGAAAAACTGTTTTTT.

This clone was detected once. J is TRBJ2-3 and V is TRBV28; 14 positions agree with TRBD2. Germline trimming cut 6 bases from V and 1 base from J; bases unmatched to any gene: 12. This CDR3 comprises 19 residues. Germline V gene lookup returns CDR1 MDHEN and CDR2 SYDVKM. The CDR3 protein is CASRPFLGTSGSGTDTQYF. DNA of the CDR3: TGTGCCAGCAGACCCTTCCTAGGGACTAGCGGGAGTGGCACAGATACGCAGTATTTT.

The chain links TRBV11-3 to TRBJ2-7; 10 positions match TRBD1. Germline trimming cut 5 bases from V and 5 bases from J; bases unmatched to any gene: 9. Germline V lookup: CDR1 SGHNT, CDR2 YENEEA. The CDR3 has 15 amino acids. DNA for the CDR3: TGTGCCAGCAGCCGCGACTTTGACAGGGGGCACGAGCAGTACTTC. Its translation is CASSRDFDRGHEQYF.

In this sample, this clone turned up once. As DNA, the CDR3 is TGTGCCAGTAGCCCGGACAGTACCTATGGCTACACCTTC. The encoded protein is CASSPDSTYGYTF. The chain is built from TRBV19 and TRBJ1-2; possible D gene TRBD1, 6 bases. The length of the CDR3 is 13 residues. Germline V CDR1 and CDR2: LNHDA, SQIVND (reference sequence). V was clipped by 6 bases and J by 4 bases, with 12 bases between them.

This chain joins TRBV19 and TRBJ1-2, with TRBD1 matching 10 bases. There are 14 residues in the CDR3. The V gene end was trimmed by 10 bases and the J gene end by 3 bases; junction bases not matched to a gene: 8. CDR1 and CDR2 (germline): LNHDA, SQIVND (reference sequence). The DNA of the CDR3 is TGTGCCACCGCCGGGACAGGGGCCCACTATGGCTACACCTTC. Amino acid sequence: CATAGTGAHYGYTF.

The chain joins TRBV30 to TRBJ2-7; no firm D call. The CDR3 loop spans 14 amino acids. Trimming stripped 2 bases from V and 3 bases from J, with 14 bases between. The germline V gene has CDR1 GTSNPN and CDR2 SVGIG (reference sequence). The CDR3 protein is CAWSPPTLRYEQYF. The CDR3 region has the DNA TGTGCCTGGAGTCCCCCAACCCTTCGCTACGAGCAGTACTTC.

The rearrangement uses TRBV11-2 and TRBJ1-1, with 8 positions matching TRBD1. The V and J ends lost 0 bases and 4 bases, in that order; junction bases with no gene match: 7. The germline V gene encodes CDR1 SGHAT and CDR2 FQNNGV. The CDR3 has 16 amino acids. CDR3 amino acids: CASSLDRGLMGTEAFF. CDR3 nucleotides: TGTGCCAGCAGCTTAGACAGGGGGCTCATGGGCACTGAAGCTTTCTTT.

The J gene is TRBJ2-2, the V gene TRBV25-1, with D possibly TRBD1 on 5 matching bases. Trimming removed 4 bases at V and 7 bases at J, with 16 bases between. Per germline, CDR1 MGHDK and CDR2 SYGVNS. CDR3 length: 15 amino acids. Here the CDR3 DNA reads TGTGCCAGCAGTGCCCATCCAGGGTCTGGCGGGGAGCTGTTTTTT. The encoded protein is CASSAHPGSGGELFF.

The chain couples TRBV18 to TRBJ2-1; 11 bases are a match to TRBD2. Germline-derived CDR1 and CDR2 are KGHSH and LQKENI. The CDR3 runs 16 residues. J was trimmed by 0 bases and V by 6 bases; bases with no gene match: 4. The CDR3 region is CASSRSGRDSYNEQFF. CDR3 bases: TGTGCCAGCTCCCGTAGCGGGAGGGACTCCTACAATGAGCAGTTCTTC.

This clone was recorded a few times. This chain connects TRBV7-8 to TRBJ2-1; the D gene could be TRBD1 or TRBD2 (5 bases each). The germline gives CDR1 SGHVS, CDR2 FQNEAQ. Trimming stripped 1 base from V and 4 bases from J, with 11 bases between. The CDR3 extends over 15 amino acids. This CDR3 is CASSLGGTQYNEQFF. As DNA, the CDR3 is TGTGCCAGCAGCTTAGGAGGGACCCAATACAATGAGCAGTTCTTC.

The chain links TRBV5-1 to TRBJ2-1; 12 bases align to TRBD2. Trimming removed 1 base from V and 5 bases from J; junction bases left unmatched: 10. This CDR3 is 18 amino acids long. Looked up from germline, CDR1 is SGHRS and CDR2 is YFSETQ. The CDR3 region has the DNA TGCGCCAGCAGCTTGTCGACTAGCGGGAGACCCTCTGACAATGAGCAGTTCTTC. This translates into CASSLSTSGRPSDNEQFF.

V is TRBV27 and J is TRBJ2-5, with a tentative D call TRBD2 (5 bases). Germline CDR1 is MNHEY and CDR2 is SMNVEV (reference sequence). The CDR3 has 12 amino acids. The CDR3 sequence: CGCYRGRETQYF. The CDR3 nucleotides are TGTGGTTGTTACCGGGGTCGAGAGACCCAGTACTTC.

A remark on this clone: Additional DNA sequences in this sample encode the identical CDR3. The chain has TRBV7-8 and TRBJ1-1; D call uncertain. The CDR3 consists of 13 residues. V lost 5 bases and J 0 bases, leaving 7 bases between the germline ends. Per the germline V gene, CDR1 is SGHVS and CDR2 is FQNEAQ. The CDR3 bases are TGTGCCAGCAGCCCGAGATTGAACACTGAAGCTTTCTTT. Its translation: CASSPRLNTEAFF. Full variable domain (rest looked up from reference TRBV7-8 and TRBJ1-1): GAGVSQSPRYKVAKRGQDVALRCDPISGHVSLFWYQQALGQGPEFLTYFQNEAQLDKSGLPSDRFFAERPEGSVSTLKIQRTQQEDSAVYLCASSPRLNTEAFFGQGTRLTVV.